The 25 T cell receptor beta chains listed next were all sequenced from one sample in a study of beta chain features in type 1 diabetes. Expressed TCRB transcripts were sequenced after all isolated RNA was converted to cDNA. Sequenced by immunoSEQ multiplex PCR; TCRdb stores in-frame clones only, minus some. The profile shows under 950,000 clones, around a sixth of them singletons. The sample taken for sequencing was naive CD4+ T cells from blood. The source is a woman under 30 in good health.

This clone was picked up one time. The chain recombines TRBV10-3 with TRBJ2-4, with D perhaps matching TRBD1 (5 bases). The CDR3 is made up of 15 amino acids. V lost 3 bases to trimming and J lost 6 bases, with 15 bases between them. Germline V gene sequence: CDR1 ENHRY, CDR2 SYGVKD. CDR3 loop: CAISDPREIPNIQYF. DNA for the CDR3: TGTGCCATCAGTGACCCCAGGGAAATCCCAAACATTCAGTACTTC.

The chain employs TRBV28 and TRBJ2-4; 8 nucleotides line up with TRBD1. Germline trimming cut 1 base from V and 2 bases from J; bases unmatched to any gene: 7. CDR1 is MDHEN, CDR2 SYDVKM, per germline. This CDR3 region has 17 residues. Here the CDR3 reads CASSLSLDRGPKNIQYF. The CDR3 nucleotides read TGTGCCAGCAGTTTATCCTTAGACAGGGGACCCAAAAACATTCAGTACTTC.

On this clone: The same CDR3 arises from other DNA sequences in this sample as well. The chain recombines TRBV9 with TRBJ2-3; D is unclear. Germline V gives CDR1 SGDLS, CDR2 YYNGEE. V was shortened by 4 bases and J by 0 bases, with 3 bases between the two germline ends. This CDR3 is 12 amino acids long. The CDR3 DNA follows: TGTGCCAGCAGCCCTAGCACAGATACGCAGTATTTT. This translates into CASSPSTDTQYF.

The V and J genes are TRBV7-2 and TRBJ2-1; no clear D gene. The germline V and J ends were trimmed by 0 bases and 2 bases, with 8 bases remaining between them. Germline V gene lookup returns CDR1 SGHTA and CDR2 FQGNSA. The CDR3 runs to 15 residues. The CDR3 DNA follows: TGTGCCAGCAGCTTAGCCTTTAGCACCTACAATGAGCAGTTCTTC. Amino acids: CASSLAFSTYNEQFF.

This sequence joins TRBV28 and TRBJ2-1; a possible D gene is TRBD2 (6 bases). Germline lookup yields CDR1 MDHEN and CDR2 SYDVKM. Trimming removed 7 bases from V and 4 bases from J, with 17 bases in between. This CDR3 comprises 15 residues. The CDR3 nucleotides are TGTGCCAGCACCCTAGGCGGGACCAAGTACAATGAGCAGTTCTTC. Translation gives CASTLGGTKYNEQFF.

This chain joins TRBV9 and TRBJ1-3; 7 positions agree with TRBD1. The germline CDR1 and CDR2 sequences are SGDLS and YYNGEE. The CDR3 spans 15 residues. With V trimmed by 3 bases and J by 4 bases, 7 bases remained unmatched. The CDR3: CASSGQGLRGNTIYF. The CDR3 nucleotides read TGTGCCAGCAGCGGACAGGGATTGAGAGGAAACACCATATATTTT.

The chain links TRBV18 to TRBJ1-1, with D perhaps matching TRBD1 (5 bases). V was trimmed by 3 bases and J by 11 bases, leaving 16 bases between them. The CDR3 sequence is 13 residues long. CDR1 and CDR2 (germline): KGHSH, LQKENI. The CDR3 DNA is TGTGCCAGCTCACCGGTACCGGGGGAGAGGGCTTTCTTT. Translation gives CASSPVPGERAFF.

This clone has only a few counts. J is TRBJ2-2 and V is TRBV11-2; no definite D call. Germline V gene data show CDR1 as SGHAT and CDR2 as FQNNGV. The V gene lost 6 bases and the J gene lost 7 bases, with 9 bases spanning the gap. The CDR3 is 12 residues long. The CDR3 loop is CASRNGVGELFF. The CDR3 DNA sequence: TGTGCCAGCAGAAATGGGGTCGGGGAGCTGTTTTTT.

This clone was detected only a few times. This rearrangement joins TRBV7-9 to TRBJ2-3; a weak D match, TRBD1 (5 bases). The CDR3 spans 14 residues. Germline loops: CDR1 SEHNR, CDR2 FQNEAQ (reference sequence). V was pared by 1 base and J by 3 bases, with 8 bases between. The CDR3 spells CASSLEGVTDTQYF. CDR3 DNA sequence: TGTGCCAGCAGCTTAGAAGGGGTGACAGATACGCAGTATTTT.

The chain links TRBV25-1 to TRBJ2-1, with a weak D call TRBD1 (5 bases). Between the trimmed V and J ends, which lost 0 bases and 9 bases, there was a span of 18 bases. This CDR3 is built from 16 residues. Looked up from germline, CDR1 is MGHDK and CDR2 is SYGVNS. CDR3: CASSEYETGLVGEQFF. DNA of the CDR3: TGTGCCAGCAGTGAATATGAAACAGGCCTTGTGGGTGAGCAGTTCTTC.

The V and J genes are TRBV2 and TRBJ2-1; D gene uncertain. V was pared by 4 bases and J by 7 bases, with 11 bases between. This CDR3 is 13 amino acids long. Germline loops: CDR1 SNHLY, CDR2 FYNNEI. The CDR3 region has the DNA TGTGCCAGCAGTGGGCTAGTTTCGAATGAGCAGTTCTTC. It is translated as CASSGLVSNEQFF.

This clone was picked up a small number of times. The chain links TRBV13 to TRBJ2-7; D perhaps matches TRBD1 (6 bases). Germline CDR1 and CDR2: PRHDT and FYEKMQ (reference sequence). This CDR3 has 14 residues. The ends were cut back, 2 bases at V and 7 bases at J, with 15 bases in the middle. The CDR3 DNA sequence: TGTGCCAGCAGCTTAAATCAGGGGTCGGGGGAGCAGTACTTC. The encoded protein is CASSLNQGSGEQYF.

V gene TRBV6-5 combines with J gene TRBJ2-1; tentative D call: TRBD1 (6 bases). Trimming shortened V by 0 bases and J by 3 bases, and 12 bases separated the two germline ends. Germline assignment: CDR1 MNHEY and CDR2 SVGAGI. The CDR3 is 16 amino acids. CDR3: CASSYSNRGHYNEQFF. In DNA, the CDR3 is TGTGCCAGCAGTTACTCGAATAGGGGACACTACAATGAGCAGTTCTTC.

The genes are TRBV18 and TRBJ2-1, with 7 bases identical to TRBD1. Germline assignment: CDR1 KGHSH and CDR2 LQKENI. CDR3 length: 14 amino acids. The junction had 7 bases not matched to a gene; V was cut back by 0 bases and J by 11 bases. The chain's CDR3 is CASSPPGQQGKQFF. The CDR3 region has the DNA TGTGCCAGCTCACCACCGGGACAGCAGGGTAAGCAGTTCTTC.

This clone was counted only a few times. The chain recombines TRBV7-2 with TRBJ1-4; 7 bases match TRBD1. The CDR3 is 16 amino acids. The V gene's germline CDR1 is SGHTA and CDR2 FQGNSA. Trimming took 4 bases from V and 7 from J; bases not matched to a gene: 12. For the CDR3, the DNA is TGTGCCAGCAGCTCCGCCACAGGGGACTTTGGTGAAAAACTGTTTTTT. Its translation: CASSSATGDFGEKLFF.

This clone was detected only a few times. The chain recombines TRBV2 with TRBJ1-1; no firm D call. The germline V gene has CDR1 SNHLY and CDR2 FYNNEI. CDR3 length equals 13 residues. V was clipped by 1 base and J by 5 bases, with 8 bases between them. The CDR3 loop is CASSEEGFTEAFF. In DNA form, the CDR3 reads TGTGCCAGCAGTGAAGAGGGTTTTACTGAAGCTTTCTTT.

This clone has just one count. The J gene is TRBJ1-1, the V gene TRBV6-5; TRBD1 is a possible D gene (6 bases). CDR3 length: 13 residues. Trimming pared 2 bases from V and 11 bases from J, leaving 15 bases between. The germline CDR1 and CDR2 sequences are MNHEY and SVGAGI. The CDR3 sequence: CASSYRTADRAFF. CDR3 in DNA: TGTGCCAGCAGTTACAGGACAGCGGACCGGGCTTTCTTT.

The chain combines TRBV11-2 with TRBJ2-6; 9 bases fit TRBD1. V was pared by 4 bases and J by 0 bases, with 4 bases of the junction left unmatched. The CDR3 is 17 residues long. The V gene's germline CDR1 is SGHAT and CDR2 FQNNGV. CDR3 sequence reads: CASSSGTGYSGANVLTF. The DNA of the CDR3 is TGTGCCAGCAGCTCCGGGACAGGGTACTCTGGGGCCAACGTCCTGACTTTC. The complete variable domain, with remaining parts taken from reference TRBV11-2 and TRBJ2-6, reads EAGVAQSPRYKIIEKRQSVAFWCNPISGHATLYWYQQILGQGPKLLIQFQNNGVVDDSQLPKDRFSAERLKGVDSTLKIQPAKLEDSAVYLCASSSGTGYSGANVLTFGAGSRLTVL.

This clone came up a few times. The V gene is TRBV28, the J gene TRBJ2-6; TRBD2 matches at 7 bases. Losses at the gene ends were 6 bases for V and 0 bases for J; bases not matched to a gene: 14. The CDR3 spans 19 residues. CDR1 and CDR2 (germline): MDHEN, SYDVKM. The CDR3 DNA follows: TGTGCCAGCAGCCCTGCCTTCGGGGGGATTAGCTCTGGGGCCAACGTCCTGACTTTC. This codes for CASSPAFGGISSGANVLTF.

This clone was found a few times. The chain uses TRBV7-8 and TRBJ2-1; tentatively, D is TRBD1 (6 bases). Germline CDR1 reads SGHVS; CDR2 reads FQNEAQ. V gave up 2 bases and J gave up 2 bases, with 10 bases separating them. This CDR3 spans 15 amino acids. The CDR3 loop reads CASSLRQVAYNEQFF. CDR3 bases: TGTGCCAGCAGCTTAAGACAGGTAGCCTACAATGAGCAGTTCTTC.

This clone was seen once. The rearrangement uses TRBV11-2 and TRBJ2-7, with 9 nucleotides matching TRBD2. The germline CDR1 and CDR2 sequences are SGHAT and FQNNGV. The CDR3 covers 15 residues. J was trimmed by 1 base and V by 5 bases; bases with no gene match: 6. DNA of the CDR3: TGTGCCAGCAGCAGACTAGCGGCGACTTCCTACGAGCAGTACTTC. Translating it yields CASSRLAATSYEQYF. The variable domain in full, completed from reference TRBV11-2 and TRBJ2-7, reads EAGVAQSPRYKIIEKRQSVAFWCNPISGHATLYWYQQILGQGPKLLIQFQNNGVVDDSQLPKDRFSAERLKGVDSTLKIQPAKLEDSAVYLCASSRLAATSYEQYFGPGTRLTVT.

V is TRBV2 and J is TRBJ1-3; a weak D match, TRBD1 (5 bases). Germline V gives CDR1 SNHLY, CDR2 FYNNEI. V lost 6 bases and J 3 bases, leaving 12 bases between the germline ends. CDR3 size: 14 residues. CDR3 sequence reads: CASSPSGVGNTIYF. CDR3 coding DNA: TGTGCCAGCAGCCCGTCGGGGGTTGGAAACACCATATATTTT.

The V and J genes are TRBV18 and TRBJ1-4; D is unclear. In germline, CDR1 is KGHSH, CDR2 LQKENI. CDR3 length: 16 amino acids. V lost 4 bases and J lost 4, with 16 bases in between. The CDR3 nucleotides read TGTGCCAGCTCACTGTTCCGGCCGGACCATAATGAAAAACTGTTTTTT. It translates to CASSLFRPDHNEKLFF. The variable domain in full, with the rest retrieved from reference TRBV18 and TRBJ1-4, is NAGVMQNPRHLVRRRGQEARLRCSPMKGHSHVYWYRQLPEEGLKFMVYLQKENIIDESGMPKERFSAEFPKEGPSILRIQQVVRGDSAAYFCASSLFRPDHNEKLFFGSGTQLSVL.

This clone was seen only a few times. J is TRBJ2-7 and V is TRBV4-3, with D perhaps matching TRBD1 (7 bases). V gave up 2 bases and J gave up 2 bases, with 16 bases separating them. CDR1 and CDR2 (germline): LGHNA, YSLEER. The CDR3 sequence is 16 residues long. CDR3 sequence reads: CASSQSSRDSPYEQYF. The DNA of the CDR3 is TGCGCCAGCAGCCAATCCTCGCGGGACAGCCCCTACGAGCAGTACTTC.

This clone was seen only a few times. This chain links TRBV18 with TRBJ1-2; unclear D gene. The germline V gene encodes CDR1 KGHSH and CDR2 LQKENI. This CDR3 region has 14 residues. The V gene lost 0 bases and the J gene lost 6 bases, with 11 bases spanning the gap. CDR3 in DNA: TGTGCCAGCTCACCACCGGCGGGGTCCGATGGCTACACCTTC. Translation: CASSPPAGSDGYTF. Filled out from reference TRBV18 and TRBJ1-2, the complete variable domain reads NAGVMQNPRHLVRRRGQEARLRCSPMKGHSHVYWYRQLPEEGLKFMVYLQKENIIDESGMPKERFSAEFPKEGPSILRIQQVVRGDSAAYFCASSPPAGSDGYTFGSGTRLTVV.